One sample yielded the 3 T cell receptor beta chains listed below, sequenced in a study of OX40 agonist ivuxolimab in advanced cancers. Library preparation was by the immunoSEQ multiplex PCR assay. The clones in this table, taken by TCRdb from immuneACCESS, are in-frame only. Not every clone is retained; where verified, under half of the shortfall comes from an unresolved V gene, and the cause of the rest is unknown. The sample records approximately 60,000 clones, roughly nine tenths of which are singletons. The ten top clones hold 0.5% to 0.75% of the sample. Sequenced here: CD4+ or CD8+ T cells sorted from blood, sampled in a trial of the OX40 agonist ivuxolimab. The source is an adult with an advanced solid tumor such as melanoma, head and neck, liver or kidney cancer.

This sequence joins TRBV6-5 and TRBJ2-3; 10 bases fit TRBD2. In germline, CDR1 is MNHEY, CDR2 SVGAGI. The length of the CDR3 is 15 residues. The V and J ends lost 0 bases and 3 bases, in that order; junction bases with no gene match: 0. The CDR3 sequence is CASSYSGLATDTQYF. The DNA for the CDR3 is TGTGCCAGCAGTTACTCGGGACTAGCGACAGATACGCAGTATTTT.

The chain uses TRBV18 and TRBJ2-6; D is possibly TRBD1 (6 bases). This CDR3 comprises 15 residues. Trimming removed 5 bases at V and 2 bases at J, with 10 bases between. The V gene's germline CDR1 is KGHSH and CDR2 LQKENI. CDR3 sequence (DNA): TGTGCCAGCTCATCAGGGGTTGCTGGGGCCAACGTCCTGACTTTC. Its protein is CASSSGVAGANVLTF.

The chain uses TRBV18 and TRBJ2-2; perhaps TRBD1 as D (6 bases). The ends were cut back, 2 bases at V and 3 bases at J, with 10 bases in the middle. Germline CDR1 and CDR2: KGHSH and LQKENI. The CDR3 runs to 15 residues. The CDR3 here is CASSPGGADTGELFF. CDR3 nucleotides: TGTGCCAGCTCACCAGGGGGCGCGGACACCGGGGAGCTGTTTTTT.